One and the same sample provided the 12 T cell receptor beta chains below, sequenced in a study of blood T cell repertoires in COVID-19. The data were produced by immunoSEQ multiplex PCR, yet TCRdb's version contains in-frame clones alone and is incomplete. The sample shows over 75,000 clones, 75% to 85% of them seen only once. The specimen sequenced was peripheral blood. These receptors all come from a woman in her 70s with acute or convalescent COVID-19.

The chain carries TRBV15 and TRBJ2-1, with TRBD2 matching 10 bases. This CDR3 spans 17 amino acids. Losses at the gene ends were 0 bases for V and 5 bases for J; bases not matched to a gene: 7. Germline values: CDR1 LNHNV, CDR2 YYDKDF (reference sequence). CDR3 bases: TGTGCCACCAGCAGAGATCATTCCGGGACTAGCGACAATGAGCAGTTCTTC. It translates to CATSRDHSGTSDNEQFF.

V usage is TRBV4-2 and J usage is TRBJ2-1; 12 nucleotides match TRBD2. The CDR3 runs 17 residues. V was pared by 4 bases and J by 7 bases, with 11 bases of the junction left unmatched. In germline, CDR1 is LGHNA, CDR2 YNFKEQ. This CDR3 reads CASSLQPGLAGENEQFF. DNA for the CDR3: TGTGCCAGCAGCCTCCAGCCGGGACTAGCGGGTGAGAATGAGCAGTTCTTC.

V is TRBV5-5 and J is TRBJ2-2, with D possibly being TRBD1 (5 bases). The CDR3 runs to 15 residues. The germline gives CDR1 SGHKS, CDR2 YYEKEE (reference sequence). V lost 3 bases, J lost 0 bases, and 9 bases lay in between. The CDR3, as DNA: TGTGCCAGCAGCTGGGGCAGGACGAACACCGGGGAGCTGTTTTTT. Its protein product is CASSWGRTNTGELFF.

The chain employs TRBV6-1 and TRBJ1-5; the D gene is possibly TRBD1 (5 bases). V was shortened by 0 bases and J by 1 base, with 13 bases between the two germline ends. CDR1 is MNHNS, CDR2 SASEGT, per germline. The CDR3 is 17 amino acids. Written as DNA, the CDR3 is TGTGCCAGCAGTGAAGCGCTTCCGGGGGGGAGCAATCAGCCCCAGCATTTT. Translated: CASSEALPGGSNQPQHF.

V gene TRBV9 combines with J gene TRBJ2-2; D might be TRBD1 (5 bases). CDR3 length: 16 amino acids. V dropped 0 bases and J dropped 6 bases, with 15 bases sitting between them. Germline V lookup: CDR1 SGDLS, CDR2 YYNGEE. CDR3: CASSVAAGYIPGELFF. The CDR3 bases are TGTGCCAGCAGCGTAGCGGCAGGGTACATACCCGGGGAGCTGTTTTTT.

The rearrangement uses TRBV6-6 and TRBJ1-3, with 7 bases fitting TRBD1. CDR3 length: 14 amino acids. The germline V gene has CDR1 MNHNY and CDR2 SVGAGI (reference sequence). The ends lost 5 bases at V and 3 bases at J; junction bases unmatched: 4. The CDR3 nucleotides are TGTGCCAGCAGTGTGGACAGGAGTGGAAACACCATATATTTT. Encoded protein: CASSVDRSGNTIYF.

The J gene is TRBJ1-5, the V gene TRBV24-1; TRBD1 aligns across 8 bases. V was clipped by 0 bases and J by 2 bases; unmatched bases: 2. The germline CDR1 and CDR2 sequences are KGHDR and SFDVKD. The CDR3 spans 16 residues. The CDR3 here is CATSDLGQGGNQPQHF. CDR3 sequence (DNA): TGTGCCACCAGTGATTTGGGACAGGGAGGCAATCAGCCCCAGCATTTT.

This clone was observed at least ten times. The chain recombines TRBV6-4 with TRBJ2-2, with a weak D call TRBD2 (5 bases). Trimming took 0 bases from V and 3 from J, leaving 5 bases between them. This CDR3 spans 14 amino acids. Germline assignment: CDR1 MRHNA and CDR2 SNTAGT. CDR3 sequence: CASSDSGDTGELFF. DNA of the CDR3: TGTGCCAGCAGTGACTCGGGAGACACCGGGGAGCTGTTTTTT.

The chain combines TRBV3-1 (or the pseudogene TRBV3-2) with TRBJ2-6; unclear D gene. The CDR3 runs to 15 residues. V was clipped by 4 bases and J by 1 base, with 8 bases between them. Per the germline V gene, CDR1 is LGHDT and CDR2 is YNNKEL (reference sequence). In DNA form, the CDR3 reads TGTGCCAGCAGCCTTACAGATTCTGGGGCCAACGTCCTGACTTTC. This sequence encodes CASSLTDSGANVLTF.

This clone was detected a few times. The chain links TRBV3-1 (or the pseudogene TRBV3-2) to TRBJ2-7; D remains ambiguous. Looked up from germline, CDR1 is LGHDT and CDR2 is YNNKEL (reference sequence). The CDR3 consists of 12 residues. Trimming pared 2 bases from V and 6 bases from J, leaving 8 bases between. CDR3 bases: TGTGCCAGCAGCCAACTACGCGGCGAGCAGTACTTC. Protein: CASSQLRGEQYF.

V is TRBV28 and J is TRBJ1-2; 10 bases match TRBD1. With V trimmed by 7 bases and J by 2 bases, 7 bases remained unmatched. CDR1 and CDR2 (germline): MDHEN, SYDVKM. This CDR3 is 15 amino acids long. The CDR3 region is CASNGGQGTNYGYTF. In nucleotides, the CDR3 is TGTGCCAGCAATGGGGGACAGGGGACAAACTATGGCTACACCTTC.

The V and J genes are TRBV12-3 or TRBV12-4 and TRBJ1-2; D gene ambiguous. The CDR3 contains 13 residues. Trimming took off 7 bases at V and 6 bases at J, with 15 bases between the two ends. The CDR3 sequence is CASTESGFDGYTF. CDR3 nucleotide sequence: TGTGCCAGCACCGAGTCCGGGTTTGATGGCTACACCTTC.